Below, 29 T cell receptor beta chains from the same sample are listed, as sequenced in a study of blood T cell repertoires in COVID-19. TCRdb keeps only in-frame clones here, not all; method: immunoSEQ multiplex PCR. This table has 200,000 to 250,000 clones, 84% appearing once. The source material was peripheral blood. These receptors originate from a man aged 45-60 years with active or convalescent COVID-19.

This rearrangement joins TRBV10-3 to TRBJ2-5; possibly TRBD2 for D (6 bases). The CDR3 sequence is 15 residues long. The V and J ends lost 3 bases and 5 bases respectively, with 16 bases between them. From germline, CDR1 is ENHRY and CDR2 SYGVKD. The CDR3 DNA reads as TGTGCCATCAGTGACGGGGCGGGGCCCCGGGAGACCCAGTACTTC. This sequence encodes CAISDGAGPRETQYF.

The V and J genes are TRBV7-2 and TRBJ2-3; D is perhaps TRBD2 (6 bases). Per the germline V gene, CDR1 is SGHTA and CDR2 is FQGNSA. The V and J ends lost 6 bases and 7 bases respectively, with 17 bases between them. The CDR3 contains 14 residues. CDR3 sequence reads: CASRAPSGLNTQYF. The CDR3 coding sequence is TGTGCCAGCAGGGCCCCCAGCGGGTTGAATACGCAGTATTTT.

The chain recombines TRBV4-3 with TRBJ2-5; D is possibly TRBD2 (5 bases). V gave up 1 base and J gave up 3 bases, with 12 bases separating them. This CDR3 is built from 15 residues. In germline, CDR1 is LGHNA, CDR2 YSLEER. The CDR3 DNA reads TGCGCCAGCAGCCAAGGAATTAGTAGCGAAGAGACCCAGTACTTC. This gives the protein CASSQGISSEETQYF.

This chain uses TRBV18 with TRBJ1-6, with a weak D call TRBD1 (6 bases). CDR1 and CDR2 (germline): KGHSH, LQKENI. This CDR3 region has 17 residues. V dropped 6 bases and J dropped 0 bases, with 15 bases sitting between them. CDR3 loop: CASSPTGPSSYNSPLHF. Written as DNA, the CDR3 is TGTGCCAGCTCCCCGACAGGACCCAGCTCCTATAATTCACCCCTCCACTTT.

The chain recombines TRBV28 with TRBJ2-3; D is unclear. The CDR3 runs to 12 residues. Germline CDR1 MDHEN, CDR2 SYDVKM. Trimming removed 5 bases at V and 5 bases at J, with 8 bases between. CDR3 protein: CASSTLGDTQYF. The CDR3 nucleotides read TGTGCCAGCAGTACGCTAGGAGATACGCAGTATTTT.

V is TRBV3-1 (or the pseudogene TRBV3-2) and J is TRBJ2-7; the D is unclear. V dropped 1 base and J dropped 4 bases, with 11 bases sitting between them. The CDR3 extends over 14 amino acids. The germline V gene has CDR1 LGHDT and CDR2 YNNKEL (reference sequence). The CDR3 DNA sequence: TGTGCCAGCAGCCAAGGCGCCACCCAATACGAGCAGTACGTC. Its protein is CASSQGATQYEQYV.

The chain couples TRBV5-8 to TRBJ2-4; TRBD2 agrees at 15 bases. Germline trimming cut 6 bases from V and 4 bases from J; bases unmatched to any gene: 11. Germline V gives CDR1 SGHTS, CDR2 YDEGEE. The length of the CDR3 is 18 residues. The CDR3 nucleotides read TGTGCCAGCATCCCCGGACTAGCGGGGGGGCCCTGGAAAAACATTCAGTACTTC. Translation: CASIPGLAGGPWKNIQYF.

The V call is TRBV10-2, the J call TRBJ2-3; a weak D match, TRBD1 (6 bases). The ends were cut back, 5 bases at V and 6 bases at J, with 24 bases in the middle. The CDR3 has 17 residues. CDR1 is WSHSY, CDR2 SAAADI, per germline. CDR3 loop: CASSPSTQGSGHDTQYF. DNA for the CDR3: TGCGCCAGCAGTCCATCTACACAGGGTTCGGGTCACGATACGCAGTATTTT.

The rearrangement links TRBV10-2 to TRBJ1-2; no clear D. The CDR3 length is 14 residues. Germline CDR1 reads WSHSY; CDR2 reads SAAADI. Between the trimmed V and J ends, which lost 4 bases and 7 bases, there was a span of 16 bases. The CDR3 loop is CASSGYGPRGGYTF. As DNA, the CDR3 is TGCGCCAGCAGTGGTTACGGACCGCGGGGTGGCTACACCTTC.

The chain uses TRBV2 and TRBJ1-5; tentatively, D is TRBD1 (5 bases). The CDR3 contains 15 residues. With 6 bases removed from V and 6 bases from J, the gap between germline ends came to 18 bases. Germline assignment: CDR1 SNHLY and CDR2 FYNNEI. The CDR3 spells CASSAVGGWIQPQHF. The CDR3 bases are TGTGCCAGCAGCGCCGTCGGGGGTTGGATTCAGCCCCAGCATTTT.

V and J are TRBV7-3 and TRBJ1-2; 7 nucleotides match TRBD1. The ends lost 5 bases at V and 7 bases at J; junction bases unmatched: 19. CDR1 and CDR2 from the germline V gene are SGHTA and FQGTGA. The CDR3 sequence is 17 residues long. CDR3 DNA: TGTGCCAGCAGCCCGAGGGGGGACAGACATCTCGGCCCTGGCTACACCTTC. Protein: CASSPRGDRHLGPGYTF. Looking up the rest from reference TRBV7-3 and TRBJ1-2 gives the full variable domain: GAGVSQTPSNKVTEKGKYVELRCDPISGHTALYWYRQSLGQGPEFLIYFQGTGAADDSGLPNDRFFAVRPEGSVSTLKIQRTERGDSAVYLCASSPRGDRHLGPGYTFGSGTRLTVV.

In this sample, this clone turned up once. The CDR3 reads CASMTEPRIF. The CDR3 coding sequence is TGTGCCAGCATGACGGAACCCAGGATTTTT. The chain couples TRBV12-1 to TRBJ1-5; the table calls TRBD1, which could not be checked here. TRBV12-1 is deemed a pseudogene. The CDR3 has 10 residues.

Here the CDR3 DNA reads TGTGCCAGCAGCCGCGGATCCTATGGCTACACCTTC. Amino acid sequence: CASSRGSYGYTF. This chain uses TRBV11-2 with TRBJ1-2; D is unclear. The germline V and J ends were trimmed by 5 bases and 4 bases, with 8 bases remaining between them. The CDR3 loop spans 12 amino acids. CDR1 and CDR2 (germline): SGHAT, FQNNGV.

J is TRBJ1-5 and V is TRBV7-2, with 7 bases lining up with TRBD1. The CDR3 is made up of 15 amino acids. The germline CDR1 and CDR2 sequences are SGHTA and FQGNSA. V trimming: 0 bases; J trimming: 5 bases; junction bases outside the gene matches: 4. The CDR3 coding sequence is TGTGCCAGCAGCTTAGCGTGGCAGGGGGATCAGCCCCAGCATTTT. Amino acid sequence: CASSLAWQGDQPQHF.

This clone was seen more than once but under ten times. The genes are TRBV2 and TRBJ2-5; 9 positions agree with TRBD1. Germline V gene sequence: CDR1 SNHLY, CDR2 FYNNEI. CDR3 length: 12 residues. The V gene end was trimmed by 8 bases and the J gene end by 5 bases; junction bases not matched to a gene: 3. CDR3 coding DNA: TGTGCCAGCGGACAGGGGCCGGAGACCCAGTACTTC. Translated, it gives CASGQGPETQYF.

J is TRBJ1-1 and V is TRBV3-1 (or the pseudogene TRBV3-2); TRBD1 aligns across 10 bases. The V gene end was trimmed by 4 bases and the J gene end by 10 bases; junction bases not matched to a gene: 3. The germline V gene encodes CDR1 LGHDT and CDR2 YNNKEL (reference sequence). This CDR3 comprises 12 residues. The CDR3 DNA reads TGTGCCAGCAGCCTTGGACAGGGGGGAGCTTTCTTT. This codes for CASSLGQGGAFF.

This clone was picked up one time. This chain uses TRBV21-1 with TRBJ2-3; TRBD2, the table's D call, was not compared with the DNA. TRBV21-1 corresponds to a pseudogene. The CDR3 spans 17 residues. Here the CDR3 DNA reads TGTGCCAGCAGCAAAGTCAGCGAAATCTCTAGCACAGATACGCAGTATTTT. The encoded protein is CASSKVSEISSTDTQYF.

This rearrangement joins TRBV20-1 to TRBJ2-3; D is possibly TRBD1 (6 bases). Germline-derived CDR1 and CDR2 are DFQATT and SNEGSKA (reference sequence). Between the trimmed V and J ends, which lost 3 bases and 4 bases, there was a span of 14 bases. The CDR3 has 14 amino acids. In nucleotides, the CDR3 is TGCAGTGCTAGTGGTCTCAGGGGCGCAGATACGCAGTATTTT. It specifies CSASGLRGADTQYF.

This clone was counted only a few times. This chain joins TRBV5-1 and TRBJ2-3; 11 bases are a match to TRBD2. The length of the CDR3 is 13 residues. From germline, CDR1 is SGHRS and CDR2 YFSETQ. V dropped 4 bases and J dropped 6; count of bases not matched to a gene: 1. This chain's CDR3 is CASSTSGGDTQYF. CDR3 in DNA: TGCGCCAGCAGCACTAGCGGGGGTGATACGCAGTATTTT.

The V call is TRBV2, the J call TRBJ2-3; D is unclear. Trimming pared 6 bases from V and 1 base from J, leaving 8 bases between. Germline V gives CDR1 SNHLY, CDR2 FYNNEI. This CDR3 has 13 residues. The CDR3 nucleotides are TGTGCCAGCAGCGGAGTGGGCACAGATACGCAGTATTTT. Its translation: CASSGVGTDTQYF.

This clone was observed a few times. V gene TRBV29-1 combines with J gene TRBJ1-2; TRBD1 might be the D (5 bases). There are 13 residues in the CDR3. The germline V and J ends were trimmed by 3 bases and 7 bases, with 15 bases remaining between them. CDR1 is SQVTM and CDR2 is ANQGSEA in the germline V gene. The CDR3 region is CSVDDSGGVGYTF. CDR3 sequence (DNA): TGCAGCGTTGATGACAGCGGGGGGGTTGGCTACACCTTC.

This clone was detected only once. The chain combines TRBV28 with TRBJ1-5, with 7 bases that match TRBD1. CDR1 and CDR2 from the germline V gene are MDHEN and SYDVKM. There are 19 residues in the CDR3. V lost 5 bases, J lost 1 base, and 17 bases stayed unmatched. CDR3 bases: TGTGCCAGCAGTCCCTTGACAGGGTTAGGTGTAAGAAGCAATCAGCCCCAGCATTTT. It yields the protein CASSPLTGLGVRSNQPQHF.

The chain combines TRBV5-5 with TRBJ2-1; TRBD2 matches 12 bases. The CDR3 sequence is 15 residues long. Germline V gene lookup returns CDR1 SGHKS and CDR2 YYEKEE (reference sequence). The V gene end was trimmed by 0 bases and the J gene end by 10 bases; junction bases not matched to a gene: 5. CDR3 protein: CASSLGLAGVVEQFF. The CDR3 DNA sequence: TGTGCCAGCAGCTTGGGACTAGCGGGAGTGGTAGAGCAGTTCTTC.

This clone was picked up one time. The chain joins TRBV18 to TRBJ2-5; weak D call: TRBD2 (5 bases). The CDR3 extends over 14 amino acids. Germline values: CDR1 KGHSH, CDR2 LQKENI. V shed 0 bases and J shed 5 bases, with 10 bases lying between them. For the CDR3, the DNA is TGTGCCAGCTCACCACCGCCGGGGTATGAGACCCAGTACTTC. The encoded protein is CASSPPPGYETQYF.

The chain has TRBV19 and TRBJ1-2, with D unresolved. This CDR3 comprises 14 residues. The germline V and J ends were trimmed by 5 bases and 0 bases, with 10 bases remaining between them. Looked up from germline, CDR1 is LNHDA and CDR2 is SQIVND (reference sequence). CDR3 bases: TGTGCCAGTAGTCGGGCGGGCTCTAACTATGGCTACACCTTC. It translates to CASSRAGSNYGYTF.

This clone is a singleton in its sample. This chain uses TRBV11-2 with TRBJ2-5, with 8 positions matching TRBD1. CDR3 length: 14 amino acids. J gave up 4 bases and V 5 bases, and 6 bases lay outside the gene matches. Germline V lookup: CDR1 SGHAT, CDR2 FQNNGV. CDR3 coding DNA: TGTGCCAGCAGCCCATACAGGGGGGCAGAGACCCAGTACTTC. Protein sequence: CASSPYRGAETQYF.

The chain employs TRBV7-8 and TRBJ1-4; D not certain. V was clipped by 5 bases and J by 4 bases, with 17 bases between them. Germline V gene sequence: CDR1 SGHVS, CDR2 FQNEAQ. The CDR3 contains 16 residues. Here the CDR3 reads CASSAAGGSGNEKLFF. Written as DNA, the CDR3 is TGTGCCAGCAGCGCCGCGGGAGGGTCCGGTAATGAAAAACTGTTTTTT.

The table lists this clone with a few counts. This chain uses TRBV14 with TRBJ2-1, with D perhaps matching TRBD2 (6 bases). The CDR3 totals 17 residues. In germline, CDR1 is SGHDN, CDR2 FVKESK. The ends were cut back, 2 bases at V and 1 base at J, with 15 bases in the middle. CDR3 region: CASSQSPRGKSYNEQFF. The CDR3 nucleotides are TGTGCCAGCAGCCAATCGCCCCGGGGGAAGTCCTACAATGAGCAGTTCTTC.

This clone has just a few counts. This chain connects TRBV4-1 to TRBJ1-5; 9 nucleotides align to TRBD1. CDR3 size: 13 residues. After removal of 4 bases from V and 6 bases from J, the junction contained 1 base not matched to a gene. Germline V gene data show CDR1 as MGHRA and CDR2 as YSYEKL. CDR3 residues: CASSRTGVQPQHF. The CDR3 DNA sequence: TGCGCCAGCAGCCGGACAGGGGTTCAGCCCCAGCATTTT.